A selection of T cell receptor beta chains follows, all from one sample in a study of neoadjuvant anti-PD-1 for oral cavity cancer. Libraries were prepared by immunoSEQ multiplex PCR; TCRdb keeps only in-frame clonotypes and omits some of them. This sample has about 23,000 clones, with under 45% found just once. The specimen was tumor tissue, collected after nivolumab (anti-PD-1) treatment. All receptors come from a person aged 40 to 85 with oral cavity squamous cell carcinoma. The CDR3 runs from the conserved cysteine through the conserved F or W. A D gene is named only where the DNA matches it firmly. The listing skips clone size in some rows; elsewhere it reads once, few, many or a size class.

TRBD1	.	TRBJ1-1	TRBV9	TGTGCCAGCAGCGGGGACAGGGGATATCAAGCTTTCTTT	CASSGDRGYQAFF
.	.	TRBJ1-3	TRBV9	TGTGCCAGCAGCCTACAGGGTGACTCTGGAAACACCATATATTTT	CASSLQGDSGNTIYF
.	many	TRBJ1-5	TRBV6-1	TGTGCCAGCAGGGAAAGGGAGGGTCAGCCCCAGCATTTT	CASREREGQPQHF
TRBD2	few	TRBJ2-3	TRBV7-6	TGTGCCAGCAGCCTCACGGGGGGGGATACGCAGTATTTT	CASSLTGGDTQYF
TRBD2	.	TRBJ2-1	TRBV7-7	TGTGCCAGCAGCTTAGGGTTAGCGGGGGCTCGAGATGAGCAGTTCTTC	CASSLGLAGARDEQFF
.	.	TRBJ2-5	TRBV30	TGTGCCTGGAGTAGCGGGCTAGAGACCCAGTACTTC	CAWSSGLETQYF
.	.	TRBJ1-6	TRBV6-5	TGTGCCAGCAGTTACGCAGCAAGTAATTCACCCCTCCACTTT	CASSYAASNSPLHF
.	many	TRBJ2-7	TRBV2	TGTGCCAGCAGTCGAGAGGGGACCTCCAACGAGCAGTACTTC	CASSREGTSNEQYF
.	.	TRBJ2-1	TRBV5-1	TGCGCCAGCAGCGCACAGTCTAGCGTCTCCTACAATGAGCAGTTCTTC	CASSAQSSVSYNEQFF
.	.	TRBJ2-4	TRBV4-1	TGCGCCAGCAGCCAAGTGGACGGAGAAAACATTCAGTACTTC	CASSQVDGENIQYF
.	few	TRBJ1-1	TRBV10-3	TGTGCCATCAGTGAAATGGGGGGCACTGAAGCTTTCTTT	CAISEMGGTEAFF
TRBD1	.	TRBJ1-1	TRBV6-5	TGTGCCAGCAGTTTCCCGGGACAGGGTTACACTGAAGCTTTCTTT	CASSFPGQGYTEAFF
.	few	TRBJ2-5	TRBV4-3	TGCGCCAGCAGCCAAGGAGTCGGGGTTATCCAAGAGACCCAGTACTTC	CASSQGVGVIQETQYF
.	.	TRBJ2-3	TRBV5-6	TGTGCCAGCAGACGGAGGGGGCAGGATACGCAGTATTTT	CASRRRGQDTQYF
.	few	TRBJ1-1	TRBV5-6	TGTGCCAGCAGCTCCAGGGTGGAGTTGAACACTGAAGCTTTCTTT	CASSSRVELNTEAFF
.	.	TRBJ2-5	TRBV7-9	TGTGCCAGCAGCTTAGCGGGGTCGGGGACCCAGTACTTC	CASSLAGSGTQYF
.	.	TRBJ2-1	TRBV10-2	TGCGCCAGCAGTGAGGCAGGCACCTGGAATGAGCAGTTCTTC	CASSEAGTWNEQFF
TRBD1	.	TRBJ2-1	TRBV4-1	TGCGCCAGCAGCCACGCCGGGACAGACGAGCAGTTCTTC	CASSHAGTDEQFF
.	.	TRBJ2-7	TRBV2	TGTGCCAGCAGTGGACAGTCCTACGAGCAGTACTTC	CASSGQSYEQYF
TRBD1	.	TRBJ2-3	TRBV5-1	TGCGCCAGCAGCGCGGAAGCCCGGGACAGGGGAGTTGATACGCAGTATTTT	CASSAEARDRGVDTQYF
.	.	TRBJ1-1	TRBV4-3	TGCGCCAGCAGCCAAGATACGGGGGTGGAGGTGAACACTGAAGCTTTCTTT	CASSQDTGVEVNTEAFF
.	medium-sized	TRBJ1-2	TRBV9	TGTGCCAGCACCCCGGGAGCACAGGACTATGGCTACACCTTC	CASTPGAQDYGYTF
TRBD1	.	TRBJ2-7	TRBV7-9	TGTGCCAGCAGCCAACCGACAGGGTTACTATACGAGCAGTACTTC	CASSQPTGLLYEQYF
.	many	TRBJ1-2	TRBV6-6	TGTGCCAGCAATGGGGGCGACTATGGCTACACCTTC	CASNGGDYGYTF
.	.	TRBJ1-5	TRBV5-1	TGCGCCAGCAGCCTTCTCGGGGAGGAAAATCAGCCCCAGCATTTT	CASSLLGEENQPQHF
.	.	TRBJ1-5	TRBV4-2	TGTGCCAGCAGCCAAGAGGGGGGGAATAGCAATCAGCCCCAGCATTTT	CASSQEGGNSNQPQHF
.	.	TRBJ1-2	TRBV7-2	TGTGCCAGCAGCTTAAACAGAGATGGCTACACCTTC	CASSLNRDGYTF
.	few	TRBJ1-5	TRBV10-2	TGCGCCAGCAGTGAGGGACCGATCAATCAGCCCCAGCATTTT	CASSEGPINQPQHF
TRBD1	few	TRBJ2-4	TRBV2	TGTGCCAGCAGTGGGACAGGGGACCTACGCAGGGACATTCAGTACTTC	CASSGTGDLRRDIQYF
.	.	TRBJ1-1	TRBV5-4	TGTGCCAGCAGTGAATTCTCAGAGAACACTGAAGCTTTCTTT	CASSEFSENTEAFF
.	.	TRBJ2-1	TRBV6-5	TGTGCCAGCAGTTACTCGAGAGGGAGCTCCTACAATGAGCAGTTCTTC	CASSYSRGSSYNEQFF
TRBD2	few	TRBJ2-7	TRBV5-1	TGCGCCAGCAGCTTAGCGGGGGGCCTATCCTACGAGCAGTACTTC	CASSLAGGLSYEQYF
.	.	TRBJ1-1	TRBV7-2	TGTGCCAGCAGCTTAGTGGGCAGGGGTTACACTGAAGCTTTCTTT	CASSLVGRGYTEAFF
.	.	TRBJ1-2	TRBV7-9	TGTGCCAGCAGCTTAGCGGCGGAGGGGAACTATGGCTACACCTTC	CASSLAAEGNYGYTF
TRBD1	.	TRBJ2-1	TRBV19	TGTGCCAGTAGTATACGCCACCTACAGGGGGCTTCCTACAATGAGCAGTTCTTC	CASSIRHLQGASYNEQFF
TRBD1	.	TRBJ1-3	TRBV15	TGTGCCACCAGCACCGACAGGGCGGCAGGAAACACCATATATTTT	CATSTDRAAGNTIYF
TRBD1	.	TRBJ2-3	TRBV19	TGTGCCAGTAGTATTGGACAGGCCTACGAGGTGGATACGCAGTATTTT	CASSIGQAYEVDTQYF
.	.	TRBJ2-7	TRBV30	TGTGCCTGGTCGTCGGGCGGGATGTACTTC	CAWSSGGMYF
.	.	TRBJ2-7	TRBV19	TGTGCCAGTAGTATTACCGGGGTGCAGTACTTC	CASSITGVQYF
.	.	TRBJ2-1	TRBV19	TGTGCCAGTAGTATAGACAGGGGTTCCTACAATGAGCAGTTCTTC	CASSIDRGSYNEQFF
.	many	TRBJ2-2	TRBV11-2	TGTGCCAGCCCACAGGGGCCGGGGGTCACCGGGGAGCTGTTTTTT	CASPQGPGVTGELFF
TRBD1	few	TRBJ2-7	TRBV14	TGTGCCAGCAGCCAGGCTCCCGGGACAGCCGCCTACGAGCAGTACTTC	CASSQAPGTAAYEQYF
.	.	TRBJ2-1	TRBV19	TGTGCCAGTAGTTCTTTCCACGGGGCAGCAGAGGTAATCAGTGAGCAGTTCTTC	CASSSFHGAAEVISEQFF
.	.	TRBJ1-4	TRBV4-1	TGCGCCAGCAGCCAAGGGGCAGCAACTAATGAAAAACTGTTTTTT	CASSQGAATNEKLFF
TRBD1	.	TRBJ2-7	TRBV28	TGTGCCAGCAGTTCAGCAGGGGGTGCTTCCTACGAGCAGTACTTC	CASSSAGGASYEQYF
TRBD1	.	TRBJ1-1	TRBV4-1	TGCGCCAGCAGCCCTTGGGACAGGGCAGACACTGAAGCTTTCTTT	CASSPWDRADTEAFF